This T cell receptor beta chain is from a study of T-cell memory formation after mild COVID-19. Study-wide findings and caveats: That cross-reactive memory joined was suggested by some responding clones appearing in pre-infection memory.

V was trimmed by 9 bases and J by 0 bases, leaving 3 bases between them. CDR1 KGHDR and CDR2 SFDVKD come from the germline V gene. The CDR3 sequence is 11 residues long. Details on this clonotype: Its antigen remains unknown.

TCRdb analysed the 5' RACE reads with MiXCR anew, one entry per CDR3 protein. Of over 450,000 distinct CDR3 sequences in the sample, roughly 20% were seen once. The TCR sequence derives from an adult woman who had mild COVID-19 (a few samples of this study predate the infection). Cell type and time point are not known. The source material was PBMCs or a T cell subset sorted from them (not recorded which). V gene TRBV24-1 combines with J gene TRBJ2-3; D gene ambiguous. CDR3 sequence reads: CATGSTDTQYF. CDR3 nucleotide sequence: TGTGCCACCGGGAGCACAGATACGCAGTATTTT.